A single sample is the source of the 10 T cell receptor beta chains below, sequenced in a study of identical twins. TCRdb ran MiXCR on the 5' RACE reads and lists one entry per CDR3 protein. Seen here are about 340,000 distinct CDR3 sequences, roughly an eighth observed once, and the top ten hold approximately 7.6%. The data were also submitted as part of a second study, on yellow fever vaccine responses in identical twins.

Sequences were obtained from CD8+ T cells sorted from blood. These TCRs come from a woman aged 18 to 35 in good health.

This clonotype has more than one count but fewer than ten. The V and J genes are TRBV7-8 and TRBJ2-3; either TRBD1 or TRBD2 may supply D (5 bases each). This CDR3 is built from 18 residues. The V gene lost 5 bases and the J gene lost 1 base, with 22 bases spanning the gap. From germline, CDR1 is SGHVS and CDR2 FQNEAQ. The CDR3 sequence is CASSPRLGVGVGTDTQYF. The DNA for the CDR3 is TGTGCCAGCAGCCCTCGGCTGGGGGTCGGGGTGGGCACAGATACGCAGTATTTT.

This clonotype was seen at least ten times. The chain has TRBV20-1 and TRBJ2-5; D may be TRBD1 (5 bases). V gave up 3 bases and J gave up 5 bases, with 13 bases separating them. The length of the CDR3 is 13 residues. In germline, CDR1 is DFQATT, CDR2 SNEGSKA (reference sequence). The CDR3 nucleotides are TGCAGTGCTAGGCCCAGGGTAACGGAGACCCAGTACTTC. The encoded protein is CSARPRVTETQYF.

The chain employs TRBV5-1 and TRBJ2-5, with D possibly called TRBD1 or TRBD2 (5 bases each). The V gene's germline CDR1 is SGHRS and CDR2 YFSETQ. The CDR3 covers 15 residues. V lost 4 bases to trimming and J lost 2 bases, with 15 bases between them. CDR3 residues: CASSPAVGGQETQYF. For the CDR3, the DNA is TGCGCCAGCAGCCCGGCTGTTGGGGGACAAGAGACCCAGTACTTC. The full variable domain, rest sourced from reference TRBV5-1 and TRBJ2-5, is KAGVTQTPRYLIKTRGQQVTLSCSPISGHRSVSWYQQTPGQGLQFLFEYFSETQRNKGNFPGRFSGRQFSNSRSEMNVSTLELGDSALYLCASSPAVGGQETQYFGPGTRLLVL.

The chain recombines TRBV11-1 with TRBJ2-6; weak D call: TRBD1 (5 bases). Looked up from germline, CDR1 is SGHAT and CDR2 is FQDESV (reference sequence). The length of the CDR3 is 16 residues. The germline V and J ends were trimmed by 4 bases and 0 bases, with 10 bases remaining between them. The CDR3 sequence: CASSSTGNSGANVLTF. The CDR3 nucleotides are TGTGCCAGCAGCTCCACAGGAAACTCTGGGGCCAACGTCCTGACTTTC. The full variable domain, its missing parts supplied by reference TRBV11-1 and TRBJ2-6, is EAEVAQSPRYKITEKSQAVAFWCDPISGHATLYWYRQILGQGPELLVQFQDESVVDDSQLPKDRFSAERLKGVDSTLKIQPAELGDSAMYLCASSSTGNSGANVLTFGAGSRLTVL.

The sample holds a few counts of this clonotype. The genes are TRBV5-6 and TRBJ2-1, with 10 bases identical to TRBD2. V lost 3 bases to trimming and J lost 7 bases; unmatched junction nucleotides: 7. CDR3 length: 15 residues. CDR1 is SGHDT and CDR2 is YYEEEE in the germline V gene. Written as DNA, the CDR3 is TGTGCCAGCAGCTACGGTAGCGGGAGGAGGAATGAGCAGTTCTTC. As protein: CASSYGSGRRNEQFF.

The gene calls are TRBV29-1 and TRBJ1-2, with D hard to call. Per the germline V gene, CDR1 is SQVTM and CDR2 is ANQGSEA. The CDR3 covers 14 residues. The ends were cut back, 0 bases at V and 8 bases at J, with 16 bases in the middle. The CDR3 sequence: CSVEEPHGMEGYTF. The CDR3 DNA follows: TGCAGCGTTGAAGAGCCCCACGGGATGGAAGGCTACACCTTC.

CDR3 nucleotide sequence: TGTGCCAGCAGGGCCGGGGAGCTGTTTTTT. Amino acid sequence: CASRAGELFF. This chain connects TRBV9 to TRBJ2-2; D call uncertain. CDR1 is SGDLS, CDR2 YYNGEE, per germline. CDR3 length equals 10 residues. Trimming took 5 bases from V and 6 from J, leaving 2 bases between them.

V is TRBV28 and J is TRBJ2-3; weak D call: TRBD1 (8 bases). Trimming stripped 7 bases from V and 0 bases from J, with 29 bases between. Germline assignment: CDR1 MDHEN and CDR2 SYDVKM. This CDR3 spans 20 amino acids. This chain's CDR3 is CASKGGNRDRQLSSTDTQYF. For the CDR3, the DNA is TGTGCCAGCAAGGGGGGGAATAGGGACAGGCAATTGTCTAGCACAGATACGCAGTATTTT.

For this clonotype: The DNA is omitted, as the CDR3 cannot be located on it reliably, and the CDR3 follows TCRdb's listing. This rearrangement joins TRBV27 to TRBJ2-1; the DNA was not compared with TRBD2, the D call given in the table. The CDR3 is 15 residues long, counting both termini. The germline gives CDR1 MNHEY, CDR2 SMNVEV (reference sequence). The CDR3 region is CASSSSSGIYNEQFF.

The chain employs TRBV10-3 and TRBJ2-1; D gene uncertain. Deletions cut 6 bases from V and 6 bases from J, with 9 bases between. This CDR3 comprises 12 residues. Germline V gives CDR1 ENHRY, CDR2 SYGVKD. DNA for the CDR3: TGTGCCATCAGCCGCCCCGGCAATGAGCAGTTCTTC. As protein: CAISRPGNEQFF.